A single sample gave rise to the 22 T cell receptor beta chains below, sequenced in a study of cytomegalovirus exposure and HLA in healthy donors. The PCR had 60 Vbeta and 13 Jbeta primers. Data came from immunoSEQ multiplex PCR; TCRdb stores just in-frame clones and leaves some out. The sample records 150,000 to 200,000 clones, around four fifths being singletons. Sequenced: PBMCs. The receptors were gathered from a man between 18 and 29 years old in good health and CMV-seropositive.

This clone was counted a few times. The chain couples TRBV4-1 to TRBJ2-7; the match to TRBD1 covers 7 bases. Trimming took 3 bases from V and 2 from J; bases not matched to a gene: 1. Looked up from germline, CDR1 is MGHRA and CDR2 is YSYEKL. The CDR3 spans 13 residues. In DNA form, the CDR3 reads TGCGCCAGCAGCCACGGGACAGCCTACGAGCAGTACTTC. This encodes CASSHGTAYEQYF.

This chain connects TRBV5-4 to TRBJ2-7; TRBD2 aligns across 10 bases. Germline lookup yields CDR1 SGHNT and CDR2 YYREEE (reference sequence). Trimming at V came to 4 bases and at J to 4 bases, leaving 11 bases not matched to a gene. This CDR3 contains 16 residues. The CDR3 spells CASSIEPSGSGYEQYF. The DNA for the CDR3 is TGTGCCAGCAGCATCGAACCTAGCGGGAGTGGGTACGAGCAGTACTTC. The complete variable domain, with remaining parts taken from reference TRBV5-4 and TRBJ2-7, reads ETGVTQSPTHLIKTRGQQVTLRCSSQSGHNTVSWYQQALGQGPQFIFQYYREEENGRGNFPPRFSGLQFPNYSSELNVNALELDDSALYLCASSIEPSGSGYEQYFGPGTRLTVT.

V usage is TRBV30 and J usage is TRBJ2-4; 10 bases are a match to TRBD1. Germline values: CDR1 GTSNPN, CDR2 SVGIG (reference sequence). Trimming at V came to 7 bases and at J to 8 bases, leaving 5 bases not matched to a gene. This CDR3 contains 12 residues. The CDR3 here is CAYDRGQDIQYF. The CDR3, as DNA: TGTGCCTACGACAGGGGGCAGGACATTCAGTACTTC.

J is TRBJ1-5 and V is TRBV7-9, with no clear D. Germline V gene lookup returns CDR1 SEHNR and CDR2 FQNEAQ (reference sequence). Trimming took 0 bases from V and 0 from J, leaving 12 bases between them. This CDR3 spans 17 amino acids. DNA for the CDR3: TGTGCCAGCAGCTTAGCGTTTGGAGTTATTAGCAATCAGCCCCAGCATTTT. Its protein is CASSLAFGVISNQPQHF.

This clone was detected once. The V and J genes are TRBV7-9 and TRBJ2-7; TRBD2 is a possible D gene (5 bases). This CDR3 has 13 residues. Germline V gene sequence: CDR1 SEHNR, CDR2 FQNEAQ (reference sequence). V lost 5 bases and J 6 bases, leaving 14 bases between the germline ends. In DNA, the CDR3 is TGTGCCAGCAGCAGCACGGCGGGTGGCGAGCAGTACTTC. Protein product: CASSSTAGGEQYF.

This chain uses TRBV5-1 with TRBJ1-3; D is ambiguous. Deletions cut 6 bases from V and 0 bases from J, with 13 bases between. Per the germline V gene, CDR1 is SGHRS and CDR2 is YFSETQ. The CDR3 length is 15 residues. The CDR3 bases are TGCGCCAGCACTTTGGAGGGAAGCTCTGGAAACACCATATATTTT. Protein sequence: CASTLEGSSGNTIYF.

The J gene is TRBJ2-1, the V gene TRBV6-6, with D possibly being TRBD1 (6 bases). Germline assignment: CDR1 MNHNY and CDR2 SVGAGI (reference sequence). CDR3 length: 13 amino acids. V was cut by 2 bases and J by 6 bases, with 8 bases left in between. CDR3 protein: CASSYQQGNEQFF. The DNA of the CDR3 is TGTGCCAGCAGTTACCAACAGGGCAATGAGCAGTTCTTC.

The chain uses TRBV27 and TRBJ2-7; the match to TRBD2 covers 7 bases. Per the germline V gene, CDR1 is MNHEY and CDR2 is SMNVEV (reference sequence). V shed 4 bases, J shed 6 bases, and the junction held 9 bases outside the gene matches. This CDR3 is 14 amino acids long. CDR3 sequence reads: CASSSTGGGSEQYF. In DNA, the CDR3 is TGTGCCAGCAGTTCGACGGGGGGTGGATCCGAGCAGTACTTC.

The chain links TRBV6-6 to TRBJ1-1; a possible D gene is TRBD1 (5 bases). Trimming cost V 1 base and J 1 base, with 10 bases left between them. The CDR3 consists of 15 residues. Germline-derived CDR1 and CDR2 are MNHNY and SVGAGI (reference sequence). Written as DNA, the CDR3 is TGTGCCAGCAGTTACTATACAGGCAAGAACACTGAAGCTTTCTTT. Its translation: CASSYYTGKNTEAFF.

The chain is built from TRBV11-2 and TRBJ1-5; no firm D call. Trimming stripped 0 bases from V and 1 base from J, with 7 bases between. From germline, CDR1 is SGHAT and CDR2 FQNNGV. CDR3 length: 15 amino acids. CDR3 DNA sequence: TGTGCCAGCAGCTTAGAATCAGGCAGCAATCAGCCCCAGCATTTT. Its protein is CASSLESGSNQPQHF. Full variable domain (missing parts from reference TRBV11-2 and TRBJ1-5): EAGVAQSPRYKIIEKRQSVAFWCNPISGHATLYWYQQILGQGPKLLIQFQNNGVVDDSQLPKDRFSAERLKGVDSTLKIQPAKLEDSAVYLCASSLESGSNQPQHFGDGTRLSIL.

The chain is built from TRBV30 and TRBJ2-3; 11 bases map to TRBD2. J gave up 4 bases and V 0 bases, and 0 bases lay outside the gene matches. This CDR3 is 14 amino acids long. Germline V gene data show CDR1 as GTSNPN and CDR2 as SVGIG (reference sequence). The CDR3 region is CAWSVLAGADTQYF. The CDR3 DNA is TGTGCCTGGAGTGTACTAGCGGGAGCAGATACGCAGTATTTT.

The chain combines TRBV30 with TRBJ1-2, with D hard to call. Germline CDR1 and CDR2: GTSNPN and SVGIG (reference sequence). Trimming cost V 0 bases and J 8 bases, with 10 bases left between them. The CDR3 is 12 amino acids. The CDR3 nucleotides read TGTGCCTGGAGTGTTAGAGGAAACGGCTACACCTTC. This gives the protein CAWSVRGNGYTF.

In this sample, this clone turned up once. The chain has TRBV27 and TRBJ2-1; D unresolved. The ends were cut back, 0 bases at V and 4 bases at J, with 7 bases in the middle. The germline gives CDR1 MNHEY, CDR2 SMNVEV (reference sequence). This CDR3 spans 14 amino acids. The CDR3 DNA sequence: TGTGCCAGCAGTTTATCGGCGGAGTACAATGAGCAGTTCTTC. Residues: CASSLSAEYNEQFF.

In DNA, the CDR3 is TGTGCCATCACCGGCGGGGCCGGCACTGAAGCTTTCTTT. Translation gives CAITGGAGTEAFF. V gene TRBV10-3 combines with J gene TRBJ1-1; tentatively, D is TRBD1 (5 bases). Germline CDR1 ENHRY, CDR2 SYGVKD. The V end was cut by 7 bases, the J end by 4 bases, with 13 bases between. CDR3 length equals 13 residues.

Points on this clone: One end of the junction varies from germline; a read error may be responsible. This specimen includes other DNA sequences encoding the same CDR3. V gene TRBV2 combines with J gene TRBJ2-7, with D maybe TRBD1 (6 bases). Germline V gene data show CDR1 as SNHLY and CDR2 as FYNNEI. The CDR3 covers 14 residues. This CDR3 reads CASSELVLVGARNF. The CDR3 DNA follows: TGTGCCAGCAGTGAGTTAGTCCTAGTGGGGGCCAGGAACTTC.

The gene calls are TRBV6-1 and TRBJ1-5; a possible D gene is TRBD1 (6 bases). The germline gives CDR1 MNHNS, CDR2 SASEGT. The CDR3 is 16 amino acids. V was clipped by 1 base and J by 11 bases, with 21 bases between them. The CDR3 DNA sequence: TGTGCCAGCAGTGAAGGCAGGGGAAGAGGCATATTGACCCAGCATTTT. It specifies CASSEGRGRGILTQHF.

In this sample, this clone turned up a few times. This chain joins TRBV18 and TRBJ2-7; perhaps TRBD1 as D (5 bases). CDR1 is KGHSH and CDR2 is LQKENI in the germline V gene. The CDR3 has 13 amino acids. V was cut by 3 bases and J by 9 bases, with 15 bases left in between. CDR3 region: CASSPLSGQGQYF. The CDR3 DNA is TGTGCCAGCTCACCTCTCTCTGGGCAGGGGCAGTACTTC.

The chain couples TRBV14 to TRBJ1-2, with 9 bases identical to TRBD1. J was trimmed by 8 bases and V by 1 base; bases with no gene match: 5. The CDR3 has 14 amino acids. CDR1 is SGHDN, CDR2 FVKESK, per germline. CDR3 nucleotide sequence: TGTGCCAGCAGCCAAGGGGACAGGGATTGGGGCTACACCTTC. It codes for CASSQGDRDWGYTF.

The J gene is TRBJ2-3, the V gene TRBV10-2; D is unresolved. Trimming shortened V by 7 bases and J by 6 bases, and 20 bases separated the two germline ends. This CDR3 region has 15 residues. Germline values: CDR1 WSHSY, CDR2 SAAADI. The chain's CDR3 is CASMFYLVGMDTQYF. DNA of the CDR3: TGCGCCAGCATGTTTTACCTCGTCGGTATGGATACGCAGTATTTT.

The chain links TRBV2 to TRBJ1-1; 9 positions agree with TRBD1. J gave up 6 bases and V 7 bases, and 9 bases lay outside the gene matches. The CDR3 length is 14 residues. Per the germline V gene, CDR1 is SNHLY and CDR2 is FYNNEI. CDR3 residues: CASTGTGFDAEAFF. The CDR3 DNA sequence: TGTGCCAGCACGGGGACAGGGTTTGACGCTGAAGCTTTCTTT.

Concerning this clone: This is likely a read error, given that the CDR3 carries no conserved phenylalanine or tryptophan at its end. No DNA is shown, since the ends of the CDR3 on it are uncertain; the CDR3 is the one TCRdb lists. The chain combines TRBV21-1 with TRBJ1-6. TRBV21-1 is termed a pseudogene. The CDR3 contains 14 residues when both ends are counted. CDR3 residues: CASSKDADNSPLHL.

The chain recombines TRBV5-6 with TRBJ2-4; 11 bases map to TRBD1. The J segment lost 9 bases and the V segment lost 3 bases, leaving 5 bases of the junction unmatched. The germline V gene encodes CDR1 SGHDT and CDR2 YYEEEE. The CDR3 totals 14 residues. The CDR3 DNA sequence: TGTGCCAGCAGCTCCGGACAGGGGGCTAGCATTCAGTACTTC. Encoded protein: CASSSGQGASIQYF.